This T cell receptor (beta chain) was documented in a study of T-cell reconstitution after alpha-beta-depleted transplantation in children. Using unique molecular identifiers, the investigators prepared the TCRbeta library. TCRdb re-analysed the PCR reads in MiXCR, keeping a single row per CDR3 protein. The repertoire holds about 540,000 distinct CDR3 sequences, with about 16% as singletons. The receptor comes from a human donor who donated a stem cell graft to a child with acute lymphoblastic leukemia. Sequenced material: PBMCs from the stem cell graft donor, taken from the stem cell graft.

The CDR3 DNA reads TGTGCCAGCAGCTTGGGCCTGCGAGCCGGGACAGGCCAAGAGACCCAGTACTTC. It codes for CASSLGLRAGTGQETQYF. This chain joins TRBV5-5 and TRBJ2-5; 8 nucleotides align to TRBD1. The trim removed 0 bases at V and 1 base at J, leaving 11 bases unmatched. CDR1 SGHKS and CDR2 YYEKEE come from the germline V gene (reference sequence). The CDR3 sequence is 18 residues long.